The 5 T cell receptor beta chains below come from one sample, sequenced in a study of T cell responses to AZD1222 COVID-19 vaccine. Measured with immunoSEQ multiplex PCR; TCRdb has only the in-frame clones, and not every one. The sample comprises approximately 180,000 clones, 88% of which are singletons, and roughly 8% rests with the top ten. The starting material was peripheral blood, obtained on day 0 of AZD1222 vaccination. The origin of the receptors is an adult in good health.

The chain links TRBV2 to TRBJ1-1; 10 positions match TRBD1. Germline V gene data show CDR1 as SNHLY and CDR2 as FYNNEI. CDR3 length: 16 amino acids. The V segment lost 6 bases and the J segment 3 bases; nucleotides outside the gene matches: 10. The DNA of the CDR3 is TGTGCCAGCAGGCCGGGACAGGGGCGAATACACACTGAAGCTTTCTTT. Amino acids: CASRPGQGRIHTEAFF.

This clone has only a few counts. CDR3 DNA sequence: TGTGCCAGCAGAGCACCGGGACAGGGGGGTTATGGCTACACCTTC. Its translation is CASRAPGQGGYGYTF. The chain recombines TRBV6-5 with TRBJ1-2; 11 bases map to TRBD1. Germline lookup yields CDR1 MNHEY and CDR2 SVGAGI. The CDR3 covers 15 residues. The J segment lost 5 bases and the V segment lost 6 bases, leaving 8 bases of the junction unmatched.

This clone has just one count. Written as DNA, the CDR3 is TGTGCCAGCAGCCCCCACAAAATCGGACCCTCGGTCGATCAGCCCCAGCATTTT. Protein sequence: CASSPHKIGPSVDQPQHF. The gene calls are TRBV6-2 or TRBV6-3 and TRBJ1-5; D uncertain. V was cut by 6 bases and J by 5 bases, with 26 bases left in between. The CDR3 runs 18 residues. Germline V gene data show CDR1 as MNHEY and CDR2 as SVGEGT.

The chain combines TRBV28 with TRBJ2-5, with TRBD2 matching over 8 bases. Germline V gene lookup returns CDR1 MDHEN and CDR2 SYDVKM. The CDR3 spans 16 residues. The V and J ends lost 3 bases and 0 bases, in that order; junction bases with no gene match: 6. CDR3 bases: TGTGCCAGCAGTTTGGTGGCTAGCGGGTACCAAGAGACCCAGTACTTC. This gives the protein CASSLVASGYQETQYF. The full variable domain, rest sourced from reference TRBV28 and TRBJ2-5, is DVKVTQSSRYLVKRTGEKVFLECVQDMDHENMFWYRQDPGLGLRLIYFSYDVKMKEKGDIPEGYSVSREKKERFSLILESASTNQTSMYLCASSLVASGYQETQYFGPGTRLLVL.

The table lists this clone with a count of one. For the CDR3, the DNA is TGTGCCAGCAGGAATACAGGGGGCAATGGCTACACCTTC. Its translation is CASRNTGGNGYTF. The chain has TRBV5-4 and TRBJ1-2; 9 nucleotides match TRBD1. CDR3 length: 13 residues. Germline V gene data show CDR1 as SGHNT and CDR2 as YYREEE (reference sequence). Losses at the gene ends were 5 bases for V and 6 bases for J; bases not matched to a gene: 5.